The 10 T cell receptor beta chains below were found in one sample sequenced in a study of blood T cell repertoires in COVID-19. Clones were sequenced by immunoSEQ multiplex PCR, and TCRdb holds only the in-frame ones, with some missing. Counted here are approximately 170,000 clones, roughly 90% occurring once; the ten biggest clones make up 15% to 20%. The sample comprised peripheral blood. The receptors originated from a man aged 60-69 years with active or convalescent COVID-19.

This chain connects TRBV3-1 (or the pseudogene TRBV3-2) to TRBJ1-6; D gene unclear. The CDR3 loop spans 14 amino acids. Germline CDR1 LGHDT, CDR2 YNNKEL (reference sequence). The V end was cut by 4 bases, the J end by 10 bases, with 14 bases between. The CDR3 sequence is CASSPLGTRSPLHF. The DNA for the CDR3 is TGTGCCAGCAGCCCCCTGGGAACTAGGTCACCCCTCCACTTT.

This chain joins TRBV24-1 and TRBJ2-5; D remains ambiguous. The CDR3 is made up of 13 amino acids. CDR1 is KGHDR and CDR2 is SFDVKD in the germline V gene. V gave up 7 bases and J gave up 2 bases, with 10 bases separating them. CDR3 sequence (DNA): TGTGCCACCAGCGCTGGCAATCAAGAGACCCAGTACTTC. Its translation: CATSAGNQETQYF.

This clone was picked up one time. This chain uses TRBV24-1 with TRBJ2-3; the D gene is possibly TRBD1 (5 bases). Germline CDR1 reads KGHDR; CDR2 reads SFDVKD. Trimming removed 4 bases at V and 5 bases at J, with 15 bases between. CDR3 length: 15 residues. This CDR3 is CATSESFGAGDTQYF. CDR3 sequence (DNA): TGTGCCACCAGTGAATCCTTTGGGGCCGGAGATACGCAGTATTTT.

V and J are TRBV6-5 and TRBJ1-2; D ambiguous. Looked up from germline, CDR1 is MNHEY and CDR2 is SVGAGI. Deletions cut 5 bases from V and 4 bases from J, with 17 bases between. The CDR3 totals 15 residues. CDR3 sequence: CASSPEPLSVYGYTF. The CDR3 DNA sequence: TGTGCCAGCAGTCCGGAGCCTCTGTCCGTCTATGGCTACACCTTC.

The V and J genes are TRBV6-2 or TRBV6-3 and TRBJ2-1; 12 nucleotides line up with TRBD2. Unmatched junction bases numbered 12, after V lost 4 bases and J lost 8 bases. Germline assignment: CDR1 MNHEY and CDR2 SVGEGT. The CDR3 runs to 17 residues. In DNA form, the CDR3 reads TGTGCCAGCAGTTCCCCGAGCCTAGCGGGGGGGCCTTATGAGCAGTTCTTC. Translating it yields CASSSPSLAGGPYEQFF.

This clone was seen a few times. V is TRBV21-1 and J is TRBJ1-2; the DNA was not compared with TRBD1, the D call given in the table. TRBV21-1 is reported as a pseudogene. This CDR3 has 17 residues. The CDR3 reads CASSKERRDRVNYGYTF. CDR3 coding DNA: TGTGCCAGCAGCAAAGAGAGACGGGACAGGGTGAACTATGGCTACACCTTC.

The V call is TRBV18, the J call TRBJ1-2; 10 nucleotides match TRBD1. The CDR3 has 18 residues. The germline CDR1 and CDR2 sequences are KGHSH and LQKENI. With 2 bases clipped from V and 4 bases from J, the junction kept 13 bases outside the gene matches. CDR3 coding DNA: TGTGCCAGCTCACCAAATTGGGACAGGGGTCTTGGCTCCTATGGCTACACCTTC. Amino acid sequence: CASSPNWDRGLGSYGYTF.

The chain is built from TRBV19 and TRBJ1-1, with 8 bases fitting TRBD1. The J segment lost 1 base and the V segment lost 6 bases, leaving 1 base of the junction unmatched. The CDR3 runs 13 residues. Germline V gene lookup returns CDR1 LNHDA and CDR2 SQIVND (reference sequence). CDR3 DNA: TGTGCCAGTAGGGGGACAGGGAACACTGAAGCTTTCTTT. Translating gives CASRGTGNTEAFF. The entire variable domain, with the rest obtained from reference TRBV19 and TRBJ1-1, is as follows: DGGITQSPKYLFRKEGQNVTLSCEQNLNHDAMYWYRQDPGQGLRLIYYSQIVNDFQKGDIAEGYSVSREKKESFPLTVTSAQKNPTAFYLCASRGTGNTEAFFGQGTRLTVV.

This clone is a singleton in its sample. The V and J genes are TRBV19 and TRBJ2-3; D call uncertain. Germline V lookup: CDR1 LNHDA, CDR2 SQIVND (reference sequence). The CDR3 is 14 amino acids. V lost 4 bases and J 0 bases, leaving 8 bases between the germline ends. The CDR3 region has the DNA TGTGCCAGTAGTAGCACATTCAGCACAGATACGCAGTATTTT. It translates to CASSSTFSTDTQYF.

This sequence joins TRBV19 and TRBJ1-1; 8 bases align to TRBD1. The V segment lost 7 bases and the J segment 11 bases; nucleotides outside the gene matches: 12. This CDR3 has 13 residues. Germline V gene data show CDR1 as LNHDA and CDR2 as SQIVND (reference sequence). This CDR3 is CASKEDRGWGAFF. Here the CDR3 DNA reads TGTGCCAGTAAAGAAGACAGGGGTTGGGGTGCTTTCTTT.